What follows are 8 T cell receptor beta chains derived from one specimen sequenced in a study of blood T cell repertoires in COVID-19. Produced via immunoSEQ multiplex PCR; TCRdb's table is partial and in-frame only. The sample yields around 150,000 clones, about four fifths seen once. The sample comprised PBMCs or T cells enriched from blood (not recorded which). The source is a woman aged 55-69 years who had recovered from COVID-19.

This chain links TRBV6-5 with TRBJ1-3; D uncertain. V lost 0 bases and J lost 0, with 6 bases in between. Germline CDR1 and CDR2: MNHEY and SVGAGI. The CDR3 spans 15 residues. Here the CDR3 reads CASSYSGSSGNTIYF. Written as DNA, the CDR3 is TGTGCCAGCAGTTACTCCGGGAGCTCTGGAAACACCATATATTTT.

V is TRBV5-1 and J is TRBJ2-5, with 12 bases fitting TRBD2. Germline V gives CDR1 SGHRS, CDR2 YFSETQ. V gave up 0 bases and J gave up 1 base; unmatched junction bases: 4. The CDR3 runs to 17 residues. CDR3 nucleotides: TGCGCCAGCAGCTTGGGTCTGACTAGCGGGGGCCAAGAGACCCAGTACTTC. This gives the protein CASSLGLTSGGQETQYF.

The chain couples TRBV19 to TRBJ1-1; 8 nucleotides agree with TRBD1. Trimming at V came to 3 bases and at J to 7 bases, leaving 7 bases not matched to a gene. The CDR3 is 14 residues long. From germline, CDR1 is LNHDA and CDR2 SQIVND (reference sequence). The CDR3 protein is CASSIGDRGLEAFF. CDR3 coding DNA: TGTGCCAGTAGTATCGGAGACAGGGGACTTGAAGCTTTCTTT.

This clone has only a few counts. No DNA is shown, since the ends of the CDR3 on it are uncertain; the CDR3 is the one TCRdb lists. This chain connects TRBV30 to TRBJ2-7; the D call in the table, TRBD2, was not verified against the DNA. A total of 17 residues make up the CDR3, ends included. In germline, CDR1 is GTSNPN, CDR2 SVGIG (reference sequence). The CDR3 loop is CAWSVARTTFGAYEQYF.

For this clone: Other DNA variants within this sample encode the same CDR3. The chain employs TRBV27 and TRBJ2-2; D is perhaps TRBD2 (6 bases). CDR3 size: 14 residues. Germline V gene lookup returns CDR1 MNHEY and CDR2 SMNVEV (reference sequence). The V end was cut by 0 bases, the J end by 4 bases, with 6 bases between. DNA of the CDR3: TGTGCCAGCAGTTTATCGGGGGGCACCGGGGAGCTGTTTTTT. The encoded protein is CASSLSGGTGELFF.

This sequence joins TRBV29-1 and TRBJ2-5; 8 bases line up with TRBD2. The CDR3 sequence is 15 residues long. Unmatched junction bases numbered 11, after V lost 3 bases and J lost 5 bases. Germline V gene data show CDR1 as SQVTM and CDR2 as ANQGSEA. CDR3 sequence: CSVDPRGGPGETQYF. The CDR3, as DNA: TGCAGCGTTGATCCTCGGGGGGGGCCTGGGGAGACCCAGTACTTC.

This rearrangement joins TRBV7-8 to TRBJ1-1; 7 positions agree with TRBD1. Germline-derived CDR1 and CDR2 are SGHVS and FQNEAQ. This CDR3 is 16 amino acids long. J was trimmed by 2 bases and V by 0 bases; bases with no gene match: 6. CDR3 protein: CASSLARGTVNTEAFF. The CDR3 region has the DNA TGTGCCAGCAGCTTAGCGCGTGGGACAGTTAACACTGAAGCTTTCTTT. Looking up the rest from reference TRBV7-8 and TRBJ1-1 gives the full variable domain: GAGVSQSPRYKVAKRGQDVALRCDPISGHVSLFWYQQALGQGPEFLTYFQNEAQLDKSGLPSDRFFAERPEGSVSTLKIQRTQQEDSAVYLCASSLARGTVNTEAFFGQGTRLTVV.

The rearrangement joins TRBV6-1 to TRBJ2-7; possibly TRBD2 for D (5 bases). Per germline, CDR1 MNHNS and CDR2 SASEGT. This CDR3 spans 14 amino acids. V was trimmed by 2 bases and J by 0 bases, leaving 8 bases between them. The CDR3 DNA reads as TGTGCCAGCAGTGAATTTCGGGGCTCCTACGAGCAGTACTTC. It codes for CASSEFRGSYEQYF.